Below, 10 T cell receptor beta chains from the same sample are listed, as sequenced in a study of shared clonotypes between healthy human individuals. TCRdb's table, derived via immunoSEQ multiplex PCR, lists solely in-frame clones and lacks some. The table includes around 1.1 million clones, approximately 78% detected once. Material for sequencing was memory CD4+ T cells from PBMCs. Subset given: CD45RA-negative fraction. The receptors were gathered from a man in his late teens or twenties in good health. Some clones in this sample may be carry-over from other donors' samples.

The chain links TRBV10-3 to TRBJ1-4, with D perhaps TRBD1 (5 bases). V lost 6 bases and J lost 4, with 9 bases in between. The CDR3 contains 13 residues. Germline-derived CDR1 and CDR2 are ENHRY and SYGVKD. The CDR3 bases are TGTGCCATCAGCGGGACGGGTAATGAAAAACTGTTTTTT. It encodes CAISGTGNEKLFF.

Turning to this clone: Other DNA sequences from this sample encode an identical CDR3 as well. V and J are TRBV7-2 and TRBJ1-1; D unresolved. The germline V gene has CDR1 SGHTA and CDR2 FQGNSA. The CDR3 is made up of 13 amino acids. Deletions cut 2 bases from V and 0 bases from J, with 4 bases between. The CDR3 DNA sequence: TGTGCCAGCAGCTTATTCCTGAACACTGAAGCTTTCTTT. Its translation is CASSLFLNTEAFF.

The CDR3 loop reads CASSQSPTVSGKLFF. CDR3 sequence (DNA): TGTGCCAGCAGCCAATCACCAACCGTATCAGGAAAACTGTTTTTT. V usage is TRBV16 and J usage is TRBJ1-4; the D is unclear. Germline V gene sequence: CDR1 KGHSY, CDR2 FQNENV. The CDR3 has 15 amino acids. V gave up 0 bases and J gave up 10 bases, with 15 bases separating them.

The chain couples TRBV27 to TRBJ1-5; no clear D gene. CDR3 length: 15 residues. V lost 5 bases to trimming and J lost 8 bases, with 19 bases between them. Germline CDR1 and CDR2: MNHEY and SMNVEV (reference sequence). CDR3 region: CASSLRTPWVEPQHF. Written as DNA, the CDR3 is TGTGCCAGCAGTCTGCGGACTCCCTGGGTTGAGCCCCAGCATTTT.

The chain's CDR3 is CASSLRGQGFEKLFF. CDR3 nucleotide sequence: TGCGCCAGCAGCTTGAGGGGGCAGGGATTTGAAAAACTGTTTTTT. The V call is TRBV5-1, the J call TRBJ1-4; 7 positions agree with TRBD1. CDR3 length: 15 amino acids. J was trimmed by 7 bases and V by 1 base; bases with no gene match: 7. The germline V gene has CDR1 SGHRS and CDR2 YFSETQ.

V usage is TRBV6-4 and J usage is TRBJ2-1; 10 bases are a match to TRBD2. The CDR3 spans 15 residues. The J segment lost 10 bases and the V segment lost 3 bases, leaving 9 bases of the junction unmatched. Looked up from germline, CDR1 is MRHNA and CDR2 is SNTAGT. The CDR3 sequence: CASSEFASGSGEQFF. In DNA, the CDR3 is TGTGCCAGCAGTGAGTTCGCTAGCGGGAGTGGAGAGCAGTTCTTC.

With regard to this clone: Other DNA sequences in this sample translate to the same CDR3. The gene calls are TRBV30 and TRBJ1-2; 11 positions agree with TRBD1. The J segment lost 7 bases and the V segment lost 3 bases, leaving 4 bases of the junction unmatched. CDR1 is GTSNPN and CDR2 is SVGIG in the germline V gene (reference sequence). The CDR3 has 13 amino acids. In DNA form, the CDR3 reads TGTGCCTGGAGGCGGACAGGGGGCGGTGGCTACACCTTC. It codes for CAWRRTGGGGYTF.

The chain carries TRBV6-6 and TRBJ2-3; 7 bases are a match to TRBD2. CDR3 size: 14 residues. Germline CDR1 MNHNY, CDR2 SVGAGI (reference sequence). V lost 0 bases and J lost 4; bases outside the gene matches: 1. CDR3 amino acids: CASSYSGLPDTQYF. In DNA, the CDR3 is TGTGCCAGCAGTTACTCGGGACTACCAGATACGCAGTATTTT.

This clone was counted only a few times. The genes are TRBV6-5 and TRBJ1-5, with no clear D. This CDR3 contains 15 residues. The V end lost 0 bases, the J end lost 3 bases, and 9 bases lay between the germline ends. Germline V gene sequence: CDR1 MNHEY, CDR2 SVGAGI. The DNA of the CDR3 is TGTGCCAGCAGTTACTCCTATCAAACCAATCAGCCCCAGCATTTT. This encodes CASSYSYQTNQPQHF.

The V call is TRBV6-4, the J call TRBJ2-7; maybe TRBD1 (5 bases). Trimming pared 5 bases from V and 0 bases from J, leaving 11 bases between. Germline CDR1 reads MRHNA; CDR2 reads SNTAGT. The CDR3 length is 14 residues. The CDR3 nucleotides are TGTGCCAGCAGTCCACAGGAGAGCTCCTACGAGCAGTACTTC. Translating gives CASSPQESSYEQYF.